This T cell receptor beta chain was recorded in a study of T cells in Graves' hyperthyroidism and ophthalmopathy. Amplified TCR beta CDR3 regions derived from RNA transcripts. First-round RT-PCR targeting the TCR CDR3 was performed with the HTBI primer set. TCRdb passed the multiplex PCR reads through MiXCR, listing each CDR3 protein once. Found here are around 560,000 distinct CDR3 sequences, 16% of them singletons; the top ten hold 15% to 20%. About this clonotype: Its target is not known.

The authors deemed Graves' hyperthyroidism stable absent ophthalmopathy progression within 18 months. Study-wide results and limits: Ophthalmopathy prediction by the model preceded onset by a median approximately 5.9 months. Blood also showed most of the thyroid clonotypes that were expanded above 0.001.

Input material: blood. The receptor comes from a woman aged 18-29 years with Graves' hyperthyroidism.

In DNA, the CDR3 is TGCAGCGCCCTAGCGGGGGGGCGAGGGGAGCAGTTCTTC. It yields the protein CSALAGGRGEQFF. The chain carries TRBV29-1 and TRBJ2-1; 12 bases align to TRBD2. CDR1 and CDR2 from the germline V gene are SQVTM and ANQGSEA. The CDR3 totals 13 residues. Losses at the gene ends were 7 bases for V and 10 bases for J; bases not matched to a gene: 8.